Listed here is a single TCR beta chain. Its antigen is still unknown. The sample comes from a study of monozygotic twins with inflammatory bowel disease. Study outcomes and limitations: The data gave no support to a single strong IBD-associated signal or clonotype. Since immunosuppressive treatments differed, patient repertoires may have gained added variability. IBD patients shared fewer clonotypes with other individuals than healthy twins, especially patients with disease activity signs.

TCRdb re-called the 5' RACE reads; every CDR3 protein appears as one record, without DNA. The sample totals roughly 330,000 distinct CDR3 sequences. The length of the CDR3 is 12 residues. Germline V gene sequence: CDR1 SQVTM, CDR2 ANQGSEA. Sequencing was carried out using blood. The V and J genes are TRBV29-1 and TRBJ1-2. The sequence was collected from a human donor with ulcerative colitis or Crohn's disease, or a healthy co-twin of an affected twin (not recorded which). CDR3 in amino acids: CSVEEGGDGYTF.